This TCR beta chain originates from a study of blood T cell repertoires in COVID-19. Study context: Nucleic acid was either cDNA or gDNA, and it came from T cells, B-cell-depleted T cells, or PBMCs.

The assay was immunoSEQ multiplex PCR, and TCRdb's table has in-frame clones only and misses some. This table has about 210,000 clones, approximately 82% appearing once. With 4 bases clipped from V and 7 bases from J, the junction kept 8 bases outside the gene matches. Germline lookup yields CDR1 SGDLS and CDR2 YYNGEE. The CDR3 spans 15 residues. This sequence originates from a woman aged 35 to 49 with acute or convalescent COVID-19. This chain uses TRBV9 with TRBJ1-5, with 10 positions matching TRBD1. The sequenced sample consisted of peripheral blood. CDR3 loop: CASSSGTGAGQPQHF. The CDR3 DNA sequence: TGTGCCAGCAGCTCAGGGACAGGGGCGGGACAGCCCCAGCATTTT.